Listed here are 7 T cell receptor beta chains from one sample, sequenced in a study of CD8+CD57+ T cells in acquired aplastic anemia. Investigators profiled TCR beta VDJ and CDR3 from genomic DNA template. TCRdb analysed the reads with MiXCR anew, one entry per CDR3 protein. This table has around 170,000 distinct CDR3 sequences, approximately 50% appearing once. Individuals selected for sequencing had exhibited CD8+CD57+ cell expansion on flow cytometry. Source material: sorted CD4+, CD8+, or CD8+CD57+ T cells (not recorded which) from PBMCs. Every receptor here comes from a human donor with aplastic anemia.

This clonotype was seen ten or more times. This sequence joins TRBV2 and TRBJ2-7; a weak D match, TRBD2 (6 bases). The V gene's germline CDR1 is SNHLY and CDR2 FYNNEI. The V gene lost 7 bases and the J gene lost 1 base, with 17 bases spanning the gap. The CDR3 consists of 15 residues. In DNA form, the CDR3 reads TGTGCCAGCATTCGGGGACTGACGAATTCCTACGAGCAGTACTTC. The encoded protein is CASIRGLTNSYEQYF.

Ten or more counts support this clonotype. The V call is TRBV25-1, the J call TRBJ1-1; D gene ambiguous. Germline loops: CDR1 MGHDK, CDR2 SYGVNS. This CDR3 is 13 amino acids long. V was cut by 3 bases and J by 1 base, with 6 bases left in between. In DNA, the CDR3 is TGTGCCAGCAGTGATTCGTGGAACACTGAAGCTTTCTTT. It specifies CASSDSWNTEAFF.

This clonotype was counted between two and nine times. The chain has TRBV2 and TRBJ2-5; D unresolved. The CDR3 runs to 14 residues. Trimming took 3 bases from V and 1 from J, leaving 9 bases between them. Germline V gene data show CDR1 as SNHLY and CDR2 as FYNNEI. Here the CDR3 DNA reads TGTGCCAGCAGTGATCGGTTGGGCCAAGAGACCCAGTACTTC. Its translation: CASSDRLGQETQYF.

This sequence joins TRBV15 and TRBJ2-3, with unresolved D. Germline-derived CDR1 and CDR2 are LNHNV and YYDKDF (reference sequence). This CDR3 is built from 12 residues. V was shortened by 0 bases and J by 8 bases, with 6 bases between the two germline ends. CDR3 sequence (DNA): TGTGCCACCAGCAGAGAAGTAGGTACGCAGTATTTT. This gives the protein CATSREVGTQYF.

The chain combines TRBV18 with TRBJ1-1, with 10 bases matching TRBD1. The V and J ends lost 3 bases and 5 bases, in that order; junction bases with no gene match: 6. CDR1 and CDR2 from the germline V gene are KGHSH and LQKENI. The CDR3 length is 15 residues. CDR3 DNA sequence: TGTGCCAGCTCACCGACAGGGGGCGCGGAAACTGAAGCTTTCTTT. Protein: CASSPTGGAETEAFF.

In this sample, this clonotype turned up once. The chain is built from TRBV7-2 and TRBJ2-5; the D is unclear. This CDR3 is built from 11 residues. Germline loops: CDR1 SGHTA, CDR2 FQGNSA. V was shortened by 5 bases and J by 6 bases, with 7 bases between the two germline ends. CDR3 nucleotides: TGTGCCAGCAGCATTGGACAGACCCAGTACTTC. Amino acids: CASSIGQTQYF.

V and J are TRBV19 and TRBJ2-1; D gene unclear. There are 13 residues in the CDR3. Trimming cost V 2 bases and J 4 bases, with 6 bases left between them. Per germline, CDR1 LNHDA and CDR2 SQIVND (reference sequence). CDR3 nucleotides: TGTGCCAGTAGTATAAGCCAGTACAATGAGCAGTTCTTC. It specifies CASSISQYNEQFF. Combining the CDR3 with reference TRBV19 and TRBJ2-1 gives the whole variable domain DGGITQSPKYLFRKEGQNVTLSCEQNLNHDAMYWYRQDPGQGLRLIYYSQIVNDFQKGDIAEGYSVSREKKESFPLTVTSAQKNPTAFYLCASSISQYNEQFFGPGTRLTVL.